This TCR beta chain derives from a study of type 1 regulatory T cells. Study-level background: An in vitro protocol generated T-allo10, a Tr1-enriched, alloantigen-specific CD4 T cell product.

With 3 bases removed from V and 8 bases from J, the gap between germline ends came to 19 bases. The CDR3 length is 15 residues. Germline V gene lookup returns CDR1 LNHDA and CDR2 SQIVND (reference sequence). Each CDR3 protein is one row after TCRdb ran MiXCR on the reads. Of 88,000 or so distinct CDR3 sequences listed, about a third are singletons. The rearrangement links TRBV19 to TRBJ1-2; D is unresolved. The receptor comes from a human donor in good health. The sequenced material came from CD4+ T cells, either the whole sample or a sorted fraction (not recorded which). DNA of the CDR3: TGTGCCAGTAGTATTGCCAATTTTCCCGGCGGGGGCTACACCTTC. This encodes CASSIANFPGGGYTF. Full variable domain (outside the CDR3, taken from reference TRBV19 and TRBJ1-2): DGGITQSPKYLFRKEGQNVTLSCEQNLNHDAMYWYRQDPGQGLRLIYYSQIVNDFQKGDIAEGYSVSREKKESFPLTVTSAQKNPTAFYLCASSIANFPGGGYTFGSGTRLTVV.